These T cell receptor beta chains were read from a single sample in a study of shared clonotypes between healthy human individuals. Produced via immunoSEQ multiplex PCR; TCRdb's table is partial and in-frame only. This sample yields some 2,400,000 clones, of which around 95% are seen a single time; roughly 0.13% belongs to the top ten. The specimen was naive CD4+ T cells sorted from blood. The receptors stem from a man aged 18 to 30 in good health. Each CDR3 is given with its conserved first and last residue. Fields, in order: D gene, V gene, J gene, clone size, CDR3 protein, CDR3 DNA. A D gene is named only where the DNA matches it firmly. Clone size is stated in some rows and not others, as once, few, many or a class when expanded.

TRBD1,TRBV2,TRBJ1-5,-,CASSRGEGAGQPQHF,TGTGCCAGCTCAAGGGGGGAGGGGGCAGGTCAGCCCCAGCATTTT
TRBD2,TRBV5-1,TRBJ2-3,-,CASSLELAGADTQYF,TGCGCCAGCAGCTTGGAACTAGCGGGAGCAGATACGCAGTATTTT
-,TRBV10-3,TRBJ2-5,-,CAISELGQETQYF,TGTGCCATCAGTGAGTTAGGCCAAGAGACCCAGTACTTC
TRBD2,TRBV7-7,TRBJ2-5,-,CASSARLAGETQYF,TGTGCTAGCAGCGCTCGACTAGCGGGGGAGACCCAGTACTTC
TRBD1,TRBV7-9,TRBJ1-6,-,CASSQDRGRSPLHF,TGTGCCAGCAGCCAAGACAGGGGGCGTTCACCCCTCCACTTT
-,TRBV30,TRBJ1-1,-,CAWRIRENTEAFF,TGTGCCTGGAGGATCCGAGAGAACACTGAAGCTTTCTTT
TRBD2,TRBV2,TRBJ2-5,once,CASSKGLRETQYF,TGTGCCAGCAGTAAGGGACTACGGGAGACCCAGTACTTC
-,TRBV10-2,TRBJ2-5,-,CASSALAIGETQYF,TGCGCCAGCAGTGCCCTAGCGATCGGAGAGACCCAGTACTTC
-,TRBV2,TRBJ2-4,-,CASTDTTAKNIQYF,TGTGCCAGCACAGACACCACAGCCAAAAACATTCAGTACTTC
-,TRBV6-1,TRBJ2-1,-,CASKGLSADEQFF,TGTGCCAGCAAAGGGCTTTCAGCCGATGAGCAGTTCTTC
TRBD1,TRBV28,TRBJ1-4,-,CASSFGDRAEKLFF,TGTGCCAGCAGTTTTGGAGACAGGGCTGAAAAACTGTTTTTT
-,TRBV11-2,TRBJ2-7,-,CASSFQIYEQYF,TGTGCCAGCAGCTTCCAAATCTACGAGCAGTACTTC
-,TRBV18,TRBJ2-5,-,CASSPPQATKETQYF,TGTGCCAGCTCACCACCGCAAGCCACCAAAGAGACCCAGTACTTC
-,TRBV7-2,TRBJ1-5,-,CASSLGRRQPQHF,TGTGCCAGCAGCCTAGGGCGGCGACAGCCCCAGCATTTT